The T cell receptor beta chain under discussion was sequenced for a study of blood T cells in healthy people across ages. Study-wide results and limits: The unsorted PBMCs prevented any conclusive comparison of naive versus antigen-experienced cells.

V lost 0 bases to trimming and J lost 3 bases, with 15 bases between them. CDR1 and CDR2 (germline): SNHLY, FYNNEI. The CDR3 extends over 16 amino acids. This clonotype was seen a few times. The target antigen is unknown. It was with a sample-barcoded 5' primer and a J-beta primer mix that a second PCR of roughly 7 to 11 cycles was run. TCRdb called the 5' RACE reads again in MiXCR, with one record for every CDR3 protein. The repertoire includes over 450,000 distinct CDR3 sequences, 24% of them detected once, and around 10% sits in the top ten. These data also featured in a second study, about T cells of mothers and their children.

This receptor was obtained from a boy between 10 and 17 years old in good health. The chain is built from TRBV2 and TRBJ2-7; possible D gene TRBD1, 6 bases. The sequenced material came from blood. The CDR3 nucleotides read TGTGCCAGCAGTGAAGCTAGGGGGTGGGGAGACTACGAGCAGTACTTC. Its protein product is CASSEARGWGDYEQYF. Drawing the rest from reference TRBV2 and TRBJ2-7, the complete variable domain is EPEVTQTPSHQVTQMGQEVILRCVPISNHLYFYWYRQILGQKVEFLVSFYNNEISEKSEIFDDQFSVERPDGSNFTLKIRSTKLEDSAMYFCASSEARGWGDYEQYFGPGTRLTVT.